What follows are 31 T cell receptor beta chains derived from one specimen sequenced in a study of blood T cell repertoires in COVID-19. Produced via immunoSEQ multiplex PCR; TCRdb's table is partial and in-frame only. The sample shows about 250,000 clones, around 83% of them seen only once. The sequencing input was peripheral blood. Receptors originate from an elderly man with acute or convalescent COVID-19.

The chain has TRBV7-6 and TRBJ2-5; D gene uncertain. V was trimmed by 2 bases and J by 5 bases, leaving 6 bases between them. CDR3 length equals 12 residues. In germline, CDR1 is SGHVS, CDR2 FNYEAQ. CDR3 amino acids: CASSLWLETQYF. The CDR3 DNA reads TGTGCCAGCAGCTTATGGCTGGAGACCCAGTACTTC.

The chain employs TRBV27 and TRBJ1-5; unclear D gene. Germline-derived CDR1 and CDR2 are MNHEY and SMNVEV (reference sequence). Trimming took off 3 bases at V and 2 bases at J, with 8 bases between the two ends. The CDR3 spans 14 residues. In DNA form, the CDR3 reads TGTGCCAGCAGTTTTAATCAGGGCAATCAGCCCCAGCATTTT. Its translation: CASSFNQGNQPQHF.

The chain uses TRBV5-1 and TRBJ1-2; the match to TRBD1 covers 9 bases. Per the germline V gene, CDR1 is SGHRS and CDR2 is YFSETQ. The CDR3 runs to 16 residues. J gave up 6 bases and V 0 bases, and 9 bases lay outside the gene matches. CDR3 nucleotides: TGCGCCAGCAGCTTGGCCCCGGGACAGGGATCGCATGGCTACACCTTC. It is translated as CASSLAPGQGSHGYTF.

In its sample, this clone was seen a few times. The chain couples TRBV6-2 or TRBV6-3 to TRBJ2-5, with a possible D match to TRBD2 (6 bases). Between the trimmed V and J ends, which lost 5 bases and 5 bases, there was a span of 9 bases. The V gene's germline CDR1 is MNHEY and CDR2 SVGEGT. CDR3 length equals 12 residues. The CDR3 coding sequence is TGTGCCAGCAGTCCGGGGGAGGAGACCCAGTACTTC. It encodes CASSPGEETQYF.

This clone was recorded a few times. This chain connects TRBV14 to TRBJ1-2; the D is unclear. Germline assignment: CDR1 SGHDN and CDR2 FVKESK. With 1 base removed from V and 2 bases from J, the gap between germline ends came to 8 bases. The CDR3 is made up of 14 amino acids. The CDR3: CASSQGSGNYGYTF. The CDR3 DNA sequence: TGTGCCAGCAGCCAAGGGTCGGGGAACTATGGCTACACCTTC.

The chain carries TRBV5-1 and TRBJ2-1; a weak D match, TRBD2 (5 bases). The CDR3 runs to 13 residues. CDR1 and CDR2 (germline): SGHRS, YFSETQ. With 1 base removed from V and 5 bases from J, the gap between germline ends came to 7 bases. CDR3 protein: CASSLLTNNEQFF. CDR3 DNA sequence: TGCGCCAGCAGCTTGTTGACTAACAATGAGCAGTTCTTC.

This chain links TRBV4-2 with TRBJ2-7; the match to TRBD1 covers 9 bases. The CDR3 is 17 residues long. With 4 bases clipped from V and 2 bases from J, the junction kept 12 bases outside the gene matches. Germline-derived CDR1 and CDR2 are LGHNA and YNFKEQ. CDR3 loop: CASSRIQQGADAYEQYF. As DNA, the CDR3 is TGTGCCAGCAGCCGGATTCAACAGGGGGCGGATGCCTACGAGCAGTACTTC.

This clone appeared a few times. The genes are TRBV5-1 and TRBJ2-7, with D uncertain. The V gene lost 0 bases and the J gene lost 2 bases, with 3 bases spanning the gap. Germline values: CDR1 SGHRS, CDR2 YFSETQ. The CDR3 has 12 amino acids. The CDR3 region has the DNA TGCGCCAGCAGCTTGGACACCTACGAGCAGTACTTC. Encoded protein: CASSLDTYEQYF.

V and J are TRBV7-9 and TRBJ2-2; D is possibly TRBD1 (5 bases). The CDR3 spans 16 residues. Germline assignment: CDR1 SEHNR and CDR2 FQNEAQ (reference sequence). V lost 0 bases, J lost 5 bases, and 13 bases lay in between. The CDR3 loop reads CASSLAPGLGTGELFF. In nucleotides, the CDR3 is TGTGCCAGCAGCTTAGCACCAGGGCTGGGAACCGGGGAGCTGTTTTTT.

The chain has TRBV19 and TRBJ2-3; a possible D gene is TRBD2 (5 bases). CDR3 length equals 16 residues. Germline lookup yields CDR1 LNHDA and CDR2 SQIVND (reference sequence). The V end was cut by 9 bases, the J end by 0 bases, with 19 bases between. The chain's CDR3 is CASRKGLQASTDTQYF. In nucleotides, the CDR3 is TGTGCCAGCAGGAAAGGACTGCAAGCTAGCACAGATACGCAGTATTTT.

This chain connects TRBV5-4 to TRBJ2-4, with TRBD2 matching over 11 bases. The CDR3 has 16 residues. V lost 0 bases and J lost 1; bases outside the gene matches: 0. The germline gives CDR1 SGHNT, CDR2 YYREEE (reference sequence). Written as DNA, the CDR3 is TGTGCCAGCAGCTTGGCTAGCGGGAGGGCCAAAAACATTCAGTACTTC. Translation: CASSLASGRAKNIQYF.

The V call is TRBV3-1 (or the pseudogene TRBV3-2), the J call TRBJ1-1; 7 bases agree with TRBD1. V trimming: 2 bases; J trimming: 11 bases; junction bases outside the gene matches: 8. The CDR3 consists of 13 residues. Germline V gene data show CDR1 as LGHDT and CDR2 as YNNKEL (reference sequence). The CDR3, as DNA: TGTGCCAGCAGCCAATGGCAGGGGGGAAAGGCTTTCTTT. This codes for CASSQWQGGKAFF.

This chain uses TRBV12-3 or TRBV12-4 with TRBJ1-2; D gene unclear. V was cut by 6 bases and J by 0 bases, with 5 bases left in between. The CDR3 length is 12 residues. CDR3 sequence: CASRSANYGYTF. DNA of the CDR3: TGTGCCAGCAGGTCAGCTAACTATGGCTACACCTTC.

A single count supports this clone. The rearrangement joins TRBV10-3 to TRBJ2-3, with D unresolved. CDR1 is ENHRY and CDR2 is SYGVKD in the germline V gene. Trimming shortened V by 3 bases and J by 2 bases, and 3 bases separated the two germline ends. The CDR3 runs to 12 residues. The chain's CDR3 is CAISDNTDTQYF. In DNA form, the CDR3 reads TGTGCCATCAGTGACAACACAGATACGCAGTATTTT.

This chain links TRBV6-5 with TRBJ1-2; maybe TRBD1 (5 bases). Deletions cut 5 bases from V and 6 bases from J, with 16 bases between. Germline assignment: CDR1 MNHEY and CDR2 SVGAGI. There are 14 residues in the CDR3. The CDR3 spells CASSTAQGPNGYTF. In DNA form, the CDR3 reads TGTGCCAGCAGTACGGCTCAGGGCCCAAATGGCTACACCTTC.

The gene calls are TRBV7-2 and TRBJ2-2; TRBD1 matches 9 bases. J lost 12 bases, V lost 4 bases, and 3 bases had no gene match. Germline-derived CDR1 and CDR2 are SGHTA and FQGNSA. This CDR3 has 12 amino acids. CDR3 in DNA: TGTGCCAGCAGCTCACAGGGGGCGAAGCTGTTTTTT. Translated: CASSSQGAKLFF.

The rearrangement links TRBV2 to TRBJ1-5; 8 bases are shared with TRBD1. There are 13 residues in the CDR3. V was pared by 8 bases and J by 4 bases, with 4 bases of the junction left unmatched. The V gene's germline CDR1 is SNHLY and CDR2 FYNNEI. As DNA, the CDR3 is TGTGCCAGCCGGAGGGACAGGAATCAGCCCCAGCATTTT. It is translated as CASRRDRNQPQHF.

The chain joins TRBV30 to TRBJ1-2; TRBD1 might be the D (5 bases). The V gene's germline CDR1 is GTSNPN and CDR2 SVGIG (reference sequence). CDR3 size: 14 residues. The V gene lost 0 bases and the J gene lost 7 bases, with 15 bases spanning the gap. The CDR3 sequence: CAWSVQGLGGGYTF. DNA of the CDR3: TGTGCCTGGAGTGTTCAGGGACTCGGTGGTGGCTACACCTTC. Complete variable domain (other parts from reference TRBV30 and TRBJ1-2): SQTIHQWPATLVQPVGSPLSLECTVEGTSNPNLYWYRQAAGRGLQLLFYSVGIGQISSEVPQNLSASRPQDRQFILSSKKLLLSDSGFYLCAWSVQGLGGGYTFGSGTRLTVV.

The gene calls are TRBV18 and TRBJ2-1; 11 bases match TRBD2. V dropped 2 bases and J dropped 8; count of bases not matched to a gene: 8. Per germline, CDR1 KGHSH and CDR2 LQKENI. The CDR3 extends over 16 amino acids. For the CDR3, the DNA is TGTGCCAGCTCACCAAAGGGGACTAGCGGTTCGGATGAGCAGTTCTTC. As protein: CASSPKGTSGSDEQFF.

This rearrangement joins TRBV4-2 to TRBJ2-1, with 16 bases aligning to TRBD2. CDR1 is LGHNA, CDR2 YNFKEQ, per germline. CDR3 length: 18 amino acids. With 3 bases clipped from V and 8 bases from J, the junction kept 10 bases outside the gene matches. CDR3 residues: CASSHHGTSGRAEDEQFF. The CDR3 DNA sequence: TGTGCCAGCAGCCATCACGGGACTAGCGGGAGGGCCGAGGATGAGCAGTTCTTC.

This clone has only a few counts. The CDR3 here is CAWSLRVGGYTF. CDR3 DNA: TGTGCCTGGAGCCTACGGGTGGGTGGCTACACCTTC. This chain connects TRBV30 to TRBJ1-2; D unresolved. Per germline, CDR1 GTSNPN and CDR2 SVGIG (reference sequence). CDR3 length equals 12 residues. Trimming removed 3 bases from V and 7 bases from J, with 12 bases in between.

The rearrangement links TRBV12-3 or TRBV12-4 to TRBJ1-5, with a possible D match to TRBD1 (5 bases). Trimming cost V 0 bases and J 9 bases, with 9 bases left between them. The CDR3 extends over 13 amino acids. CDR3 sequence reads: CASSLAAGSPQHF. CDR3 sequence (DNA): TGTGCCAGCAGTTTAGCTGCAGGGTCGCCCCAGCATTTT.

This chain links TRBV10-2 with TRBJ2-3; perhaps TRBD2 as D (6 bases). From germline, CDR1 is WSHSY and CDR2 SAAADI. This CDR3 comprises 14 residues. Trimming shortened V by 5 bases and J by 2 bases, and 11 bases separated the two germline ends. The chain's CDR3 is CASSPGTPTDTQYF. DNA of the CDR3: TGCGCCAGCAGTCCCGGGACTCCCACAGATACGCAGTATTTT.

Notes on this clone: Other DNA sequences in this sample translate to the same CDR3. This chain links TRBV18 with TRBJ1-1, with D maybe TRBD1 (6 bases). CDR3 length: 13 residues. Germline V gene lookup returns CDR1 KGHSH and CDR2 LQKENI. The V end lost 3 bases, the J end lost 3 bases, and 8 bases lay between the germline ends. CDR3 nucleotide sequence: TGTGCCAGCTCACCCCCAGGGGACACTGAAGCTTTCTTT. This encodes CASSPPGDTEAFF. Based on the CDR3 plus reference TRBV18 and TRBJ1-1, the full variable domain is NAGVMQNPRHLVRRRGQEARLRCSPMKGHSHVYWYRQLPEEGLKFMVYLQKENIIDESGMPKERFSAEFPKEGPSILRIQQVVRGDSAAYFCASSPPGDTEAFFGQGTRLTVV.

The chain joins TRBV5-6 to TRBJ2-2; no reliable D call. The CDR3 consists of 12 residues. Trimming cost V 2 bases and J 7 bases, with 6 bases left between them. Germline CDR1 reads SGHDT; CDR2 reads YYEEEE. As DNA, the CDR3 is TGTGCCAGCAGCTTAATAGTCGGGGAGCTGTTTTTT. It is translated as CASSLIVGELFF.

The chain is built from TRBV13 and TRBJ2-7; a weak D match, TRBD1 (6 bases). The CDR3 sequence is 14 residues long. With 5 bases removed from V and 3 bases from J, the gap between germline ends came to 14 bases. Germline lookup yields CDR1 PRHDT and CDR2 FYEKMQ (reference sequence). Here the CDR3 DNA reads TGTGCCAGCAGCCCCGGGACACAGTTCTACGAGCAGTACTTC. This sequence encodes CASSPGTQFYEQYF.

The chain joins TRBV18 to TRBJ2-3; TRBD2 agrees at 13 bases. Trimming removed 4 bases from V and 5 bases from J; junction bases left unmatched: 3. Germline CDR1 reads KGHSH; CDR2 reads LQKENI. This CDR3 spans 15 amino acids. The chain's CDR3 is CASSLGTSGEDTQYF. The DNA for the CDR3 is TGTGCCAGCTCACTCGGGACTAGCGGGGAAGATACGCAGTATTTT.

This rearrangement joins TRBV21-1 to TRBJ2-7; the DNA was not compared with TRBD2, the D call given in the table. TRBV21-1 is labeled a pseudogene. The CDR3 contains 18 residues. The DNA of the CDR3 is TGTGCCAGCAGCGCTCGGGGGGGGACTCCTAGCCTACTCTACGAGCAGTACTTC. Protein sequence: CASSARGGTPSLLYEQYF.

The chain carries TRBV4-1 and TRBJ1-4; D remains ambiguous. CDR1 is MGHRA, CDR2 YSYEKL, per germline. The CDR3 spans 15 residues. Trimming removed 4 bases at V and 0 bases at J, with 9 bases between. In DNA form, the CDR3 reads TGCGCCAGCAGCCCCTTTTTCGCAACTAATGAAAAACTGTTTTTT. Translating gives CASSPFFATNEKLFF.

The rearrangement uses TRBV19 and TRBJ2-1; TRBD1 aligns across 10 bases. V lost 6 bases to trimming and J lost 6 bases; unmatched junction nucleotides: 20. Germline V gene lookup returns CDR1 LNHDA and CDR2 SQIVND (reference sequence). The CDR3 consists of 19 residues. The CDR3 coding sequence is TGTGCCAGTAGGTTAGACAGGGGGCGCGTACCAGGCCTAGGCAATGAGCAGTTCTTC. The encoded protein is CASRLDRGRVPGLGNEQFF.

The V and J genes are TRBV27 and TRBJ1-5, with D perhaps matching TRBD1 (5 bases). V was trimmed by 3 bases and J by 7 bases, leaving 13 bases between them. The CDR3 covers 14 residues. Germline assignment: CDR1 MNHEY and CDR2 SMNVEV (reference sequence). The CDR3 protein is CASSFTQGVQPQHF. The CDR3 bases are TGTGCCAGCAGTTTTACCCAAGGGGTGCAGCCCCAGCATTTT.